Listed below are T cell receptor beta chains from one sample, sequenced in a study of neurological immune-mediated disorders. TCRdb passed the 5' RACE reads through MiXCR, listing each CDR3 protein once. The sample yields tens of thousands of distinct CDR3 sequences, around 4% seen once. Sequenced input: PBMCs. Receptor source: a man between 50 and 59 years old with multiple sclerosis. Each CDR3 is given with its conserved first and last residue. The D gene is left open where the match is weak. For some rows the clone size is stated as once, few or many, or as a class when expanded; others skip it.

v_call: TRBV5-1
j_call: TRBJ2-3
clone_size: many
cdr3_length: 15
d_call: TRBD2
cdr3_aa: CASSGERGGADTQYF
cdr3_nt: TGCGCCAGCAGCGGTGAGCGGGGGGGCGCAGATACGCAGTATTTT

v_call: TRBV18
j_call: TRBJ1-4
clone_size: many
cdr3_length: 14
d_call: -
cdr3_aa: CASSPTVLAGKLFF
cdr3_nt: TGTGCCAGCTCACCAACAGTACTTGCCGGAAAACTGTTTTTT

v_call: TRBV20-1
j_call: TRBJ2-2
clone_size: many
cdr3_length: 13
d_call: -
cdr3_aa: CSARRPGTGELFF
cdr3_nt: TGCAGTGCTAGGCGGCCGGGCACCGGGGAGCTGTTTTTT

v_call: TRBV29-1
j_call: TRBJ1-1
clone_size: many
cdr3_length: 12
d_call: -
cdr3_aa: CSVVIGNTEAFF
cdr3_nt: TGCAGCGTTGTAATAGGTAACACTGAAGCTTTCTTT

v_call: TRBV5-1
j_call: TRBJ1-1
clone_size: many
cdr3_length: 13
d_call: -
cdr3_aa: CASSARENTEAFF
cdr3_nt: TGCGCCAGCAGCGCCCGGGAGAACACTGAAGCTTTCTTT

v_call: TRBV5-1
j_call: TRBJ1-2
clone_size: many
cdr3_length: 16
d_call: TRBD1
cdr3_aa: CASISGQGVINYGYTF
cdr3_nt: TGCGCCAGCATCTCCGGACAGGGGGTGATAAACTATGGCTACACCTTC

v_call: TRBV7-9
j_call: TRBJ2-5
clone_size: -
cdr3_length: 15
d_call: TRBD1
cdr3_aa: CASTKQGTYKETQYF
cdr3_nt: TGTGCCAGCACCAAACAGGGGACATACAAAGAGACCCAGTACTTC

v_call: TRBV11-2
j_call: TRBJ2-1
clone_size: many
cdr3_length: 15
d_call: -
cdr3_aa: CASSLTKGGSNEQFF
cdr3_nt: TGTGCCAGCAGCCTAACAAAGGGCGGATCCAATGAGCAGTTCTTC

v_call: TRBV5-1
j_call: TRBJ2-2
clone_size: many
cdr3_length: 15
d_call: -
cdr3_aa: CASSLAGENTGELFF
cdr3_nt: TGCGCCAGCAGCTTGGCGGGGGAGAACACCGGGGAGCTGTTTTTT

v_call: TRBV7-2
j_call: TRBJ2-3
clone_size: many
cdr3_length: 15
d_call: TRBD2
cdr3_aa: CASSPTGLSTDTQYF
cdr3_nt: TGTGCCAGCAGCCCCACGGGACTATCCACAGATACGCAGTATTTT

v_call: TRBV6-5
j_call: TRBJ2-1
clone_size: many
cdr3_length: 14
d_call: -
cdr3_aa: CASSYSKRSTKQFF
cdr3_nt: TGTGCCAGCAGTTACTCCAAGCGGTCTACGAAGCAGTTCTTC

v_call: TRBV6-5
j_call: TRBJ2-3
clone_size: few
cdr3_length: 11
d_call: -
cdr3_aa: CASSNGDTQYF
cdr3_nt: TGTGCCAGCAGTAATGGAGATACGCAGTATTTT

v_call: TRBV12-3/TRBV12-4
j_call: TRBJ2-3
clone_size: many
cdr3_length: 15
d_call: TRBD1
cdr3_aa: CASSPGQGWADTQYF
cdr3_nt: TGTGCCAGCAGTCCAGGACAGGGGTGGGCAGATACGCAGTATTTT

v_call: TRBV6-5
j_call: TRBJ2-2
clone_size: -
cdr3_length: 15
d_call: -
cdr3_aa: CASSYAFGTSGELFF
cdr3_nt: TGTGCCAGCAGTTACGCCTTCGGAACCTCCGGGGAGCTGTTTTTT

v_call: TRBV29-1
j_call: TRBJ2-5
clone_size: many
cdr3_length: 13
d_call: TRBD1
cdr3_aa: CSADRGTQETQYF
cdr3_nt: TGCAGCGCGGACAGGGGGACGCAAGAGACCCAGTACTTC

v_call: TRBV14
j_call: TRBJ1-2
clone_size: -
cdr3_length: 14
d_call: -
cdr3_aa: CASSQGARNYGYTF
cdr3_nt: TGTGCCAGCAGCCAAGGAGCACGGAACTATGGCTACACCTTC

v_call: TRBV29-1
j_call: TRBJ2-1
clone_size: -
cdr3_length: 13
d_call: -
cdr3_aa: CSATIQQGNEQFF
cdr3_nt: TGCAGCGCTACCATCCAACAGGGAAATGAGCAGTTCTTC

v_call: TRBV3-1
j_call: TRBJ1-1
clone_size: many
cdr3_length: 13
d_call: -
cdr3_aa: CASSPLVDTEAFF
cdr3_nt: TGTGCCAGCAGCCCGTTGGTAGACACTGAAGCTTTCTTT

v_call: TRBV29-1
j_call: TRBJ1-1
clone_size: many
cdr3_length: 13
d_call: -
cdr3_aa: CSVETGSNTEAFF
cdr3_nt: TGCAGCGTTGAGACCGGGTCGAACACTGAAGCTTTCTTT

v_call: TRBV6-1
j_call: TRBJ2-7
clone_size: many
cdr3_length: 12
d_call: -
cdr3_aa: CASSGVGYEQYF
cdr3_nt: TGTGCCAGCAGCGGGGTTGGCTACGAGCAGTACTTC

v_call: TRBV4-2
j_call: TRBJ1-5
clone_size: many
cdr3_length: 13
d_call: -
cdr3_aa: CASSQDSGQPQNF
cdr3_nt: TGTGCCAGCAGCCAAGATTCGGGGCAGCCCCAGAATTTT

v_call: TRBV5-1
j_call: TRBJ1-3
clone_size: many
cdr3_length: 16
d_call: -
cdr3_aa: CASSLWGTGRGNTIYF
cdr3_nt: TGCGCCAGCAGCTTGTGGGGGACGGGTCGTGGAAACACCATATATTTT